This entry lists 25 T cell receptor beta chains sequenced from one sample in a study of blood T cell repertoires in COVID-19. TCRdb keeps only in-frame clones here, not all; method: immunoSEQ multiplex PCR. The table shows about 85,000 clones, with roughly 84% occurring only once. Sample: peripheral blood. The receptors stem from a man between 60 and 70 years old with acute or convalescent COVID-19.

The chain combines TRBV12-5 with TRBJ1-2; a possible D gene is TRBD1 (6 bases). Germline V gives CDR1 LGHNT, CDR2 FRNRAP. V lost 0 bases and J lost 3, with 11 bases in between. CDR3 length: 15 amino acids. CDR3 protein: CASGLVPRTDYGYTF. The CDR3 DNA is TGTGCTAGTGGTTTGGTACCTCGGACAGACTATGGCTACACCTTC.

The chain joins TRBV6-4 to TRBJ1-6, with unresolved D. CDR1 MRHNA and CDR2 SNTAGT come from the germline V gene. The germline V and J ends were trimmed by 2 bases and 0 bases, with 17 bases remaining between them. CDR3 size: 19 residues. The DNA of the CDR3 is TGTGCCAGCAGTGACGGGTCCAGGCGAACGAGCTCCTATAATTCACCCCTCCACTTT. This sequence encodes CASSDGSRRTSSYNSPLHF.

The chain couples TRBV7-3 to TRBJ1-2; D might be TRBD1 (5 bases). V was trimmed by 5 bases and J by 4 bases, leaving 11 bases between them. Germline V CDR1 and CDR2: SGHTA, FQGTGA. This CDR3 has 13 residues. DNA for the CDR3: TGTGCCAGCAGCCCTGGGACTCTCTATGGCTACACCTTC. It encodes CASSPGTLYGYTF.

This chain uses TRBV3-1 (or the pseudogene TRBV3-2) with TRBJ2-7; tentatively, D is TRBD1 (5 bases). V was pared by 3 bases and J by 5 bases, with 14 bases between. Germline CDR1 LGHDT, CDR2 YNNKEL (reference sequence). The CDR3 extends over 14 amino acids. This CDR3 reads CASSQQAGFDEQYF. CDR3 DNA sequence: TGTGCCAGCAGCCAGCAGGCAGGGTTCGACGAGCAGTACTTC.

This chain connects TRBV2 to TRBJ1-2; D call uncertain. Germline CDR1 SNHLY, CDR2 FYNNEI. V lost 6 bases, J lost 8 bases, and 16 bases lay in between. The CDR3 contains 13 residues. CDR3 DNA: TGTGCCAGCAGCTCCGATTCGTCGGGGGGCTACACCTTC. Translation gives CASSSDSSGGYTF.

The rearrangement links TRBV19 to TRBJ2-7; 9 bases map to TRBD1. Germline CDR1 and CDR2: LNHDA and SQIVND (reference sequence). The J segment lost 9 bases and the V segment lost 6 bases, leaving 12 bases of the junction unmatched. The CDR3 has 14 amino acids. As DNA, the CDR3 is TGTGCCAGTAGCGCACCGGACAGGGGAACGGGGCAGTACTTC. It specifies CASSAPDRGTGQYF. The variable domain in full, completed from reference TRBV19 and TRBJ2-7, reads DGGITQSPKYLFRKEGQNVTLSCEQNLNHDAMYWYRQDPGQGLRLIYYSQIVNDFQKGDIAEGYSVSREKKESFPLTVTSAQKNPTAFYLCASSAPDRGTGQYFGPGTRLTVT.

This clone has only a few counts. V and J are TRBV29-1 and TRBJ2-7, with D possibly TRBD1 on 6 matching bases. The V gene lost 4 bases and the J gene lost 6 bases, with 10 bases spanning the gap. Germline V gene data show CDR1 as SQVTM and CDR2 as ANQGSEA. The CDR3 consists of 11 residues. This CDR3 is CSVGRGFEQYF. The CDR3 DNA reads TGCAGCGTTGGCAGGGGATTCGAGCAGTACTTC.

V gene TRBV7-9 combines with J gene TRBJ1-1, with D perhaps TRBD1 (6 bases). V lost 5 bases and J 2 bases, leaving 15 bases between the germline ends. CDR1 is SEHNR, CDR2 FQNEAQ, per germline (reference sequence). This CDR3 has 15 amino acids. As DNA, the CDR3 is TGTGCCAGCAGCCCAGGGGCAGGGGCCAACACTGAAGCTTTCTTT. Protein: CASSPGAGANTEAFF.

The rearrangement joins TRBV4-1 to TRBJ2-7; a weak D match, TRBD1 (5 bases). This CDR3 spans 12 amino acids. V was cut by 4 bases and J by 6 bases, with 10 bases left in between. Germline lookup yields CDR1 MGHRA and CDR2 YSYEKL. CDR3 nucleotide sequence: TGCGCCAGCAGCCTGCAGGGTCGCGAGCAGTACTTC. Protein sequence: CASSLQGREQYF.

The chain couples TRBV10-3 to TRBJ1-2; D is unclear. CDR1 is ENHRY, CDR2 SYGVKD, per germline. The CDR3 spans 14 residues. V lost 2 bases, J lost 0 bases, and 7 bases lay in between. CDR3: CAISEISANYGYTF. DNA for the CDR3: TGTGCCATCAGTGAGATCAGTGCTAACTATGGCTACACCTTC.

This clone was observed a few times. The chain couples TRBV10-3 to TRBJ1-2; D is perhaps TRBD1 (5 bases). Trimming shortened V by 3 bases and J by 2 bases, and 16 bases separated the two germline ends. Germline assignment: CDR1 ENHRY and CDR2 SYGVKD. The CDR3 contains 16 residues. The CDR3 loop reads CAISDETALPNYGYTF. The CDR3, as DNA: TGTGCCATCAGTGACGAGACAGCGCTCCCGAACTATGGCTACACCTTC.

The V and J genes are TRBV7-9 and TRBJ1-1; D possibly corresponds to TRBD1 (5 bases). The germline V and J ends were trimmed by 4 bases and 6 bases, with 12 bases remaining between them. The CDR3 has 13 residues. Germline V gene lookup returns CDR1 SEHNR and CDR2 FQNEAQ (reference sequence). This chain's CDR3 is CASSSGGDAEAFF. DNA of the CDR3: TGTGCCAGCAGCTCCGGGGGGGACGCTGAAGCTTTCTTT.

The rearrangement joins TRBV12-5 to TRBJ2-1, with a tentative D call TRBD1 (7 bases). Germline V CDR1 and CDR2: LGHNT, FRNRAP. The length of the CDR3 is 13 residues. The V end lost 2 bases, the J end lost 8 bases, and 10 bases lay between the germline ends. The CDR3 sequence is CASGLPRGDEQFF. The CDR3 DNA reads TGTGCTAGTGGTTTGCCCAGGGGGGATGAGCAGTTCTTC.

The gene calls are TRBV10-3 and TRBJ2-5, with a tentative D call TRBD1 (6 bases). CDR1 is ENHRY, CDR2 SYGVKD, per germline. The CDR3 sequence is 14 residues long. V lost 6 bases to trimming and J lost 5 bases, with 16 bases between them. The CDR3 is CAISLQGMGETQYF. The CDR3 nucleotides read TGTGCCATCAGCCTCCAGGGGATGGGGGAGACCCAGTACTTC.

The genes are TRBV5-1 and TRBJ1-1, with 7 bases that match TRBD1. The CDR3 consists of 14 residues. Unmatched junction bases numbered 7, after V lost 4 bases and J lost 4 bases. Germline V gene data show CDR1 as SGHRS and CDR2 as YFSETQ. The CDR3 loop reads CASSLVQGTTEAFF. In DNA, the CDR3 is TGCGCCAGCAGCCTAGTACAGGGGACCACTGAAGCTTTCTTT.

The rearrangement links TRBV11-2 to TRBJ1-6; D remains unclear. CDR3 length: 13 amino acids. Germline V CDR1 and CDR2: SGHAT, FQNNGV. V lost 5 bases to trimming and J lost 10 bases, with 12 bases between them. Here the CDR3 reads CASSLRRGSPLHF. The CDR3 coding sequence is TGTGCCAGCAGCCTCCGCCGGGGATCACCCCTCCACTTT.

The rearrangement uses TRBV11-1 and TRBJ2-3; 10 bases map to TRBD1. V shed 5 bases and J 3 bases; nucleotides not matched to a gene: 2. The germline V gene encodes CDR1 SGHAT and CDR2 FQDESV (reference sequence). The CDR3 contains 14 residues. The chain's CDR3 is CASSPGQGTDTQYF. The DNA for the CDR3 is TGTGCCAGCAGCCCGGGACAGGGGACAGATACGCAGTATTTT.

The gene calls are TRBV5-3 and TRBJ2-1; 8 nucleotides agree with TRBD1. TRBV5-3 is identified as an open reading frame with a role that is uncertain. The V segment lost 0 bases and the J segment 8 bases; nucleotides outside the gene matches: 10. The CDR3 is made up of 16 amino acids. CDR3 in DNA: TGTGCCAGAAGCTTGGCCAAGACAGGGGTCGGCGATGAGCAGTTCTTC. Translated, it gives CARSLAKTGVGDEQFF.

This rearrangement joins TRBV3-1 (or the pseudogene TRBV3-2) to TRBJ1-4; 11 bases align to TRBD1. The CDR3 sequence is 14 residues long. The trim removed 4 bases at V and 11 bases at J, leaving 6 bases unmatched. Germline V gene data show CDR1 as LGHDT and CDR2 as YNNKEL (reference sequence). CDR3 in DNA: TGTGCCAGCAGCCTCCGGGACAGGGGGTTGAAACTGTTTTTT. Translated: CASSLRDRGLKLFF.

This sequence joins TRBV6-5 and TRBJ1-2, with a weak D call TRBD1 (6 bases). The CDR3 length is 14 residues. Per the germline V gene, CDR1 is MNHEY and CDR2 is SVGAGI. Trimming removed 0 bases at V and 7 bases at J, with 12 bases between. CDR3 sequence: CASSYSGAGFGYTF. The CDR3 nucleotides are TGTGCCAGCAGTTACTCGGGGGCGGGTTTTGGCTACACCTTC.

This clone was seen more than once but under ten times. The chain has TRBV20-1 and TRBJ2-3; D is unclear. Germline CDR1 and CDR2: DFQATT and SNEGSKA (reference sequence). V lost 5 bases to trimming and J lost 1 base, with 4 bases between them. CDR3 length: 11 amino acids. CDR3 amino acids: CSAAGTDTQYF. CDR3 nucleotide sequence: TGCAGTGCTGCGGGCACAGATACGCAGTATTTT.

The genes are TRBV5-6 and TRBJ2-1; the match to TRBD2 covers 14 bases. CDR1 SGHDT and CDR2 YYEEEE come from the germline V gene. The CDR3 contains 17 residues. The ends lost 4 bases at V and 2 bases at J; junction bases unmatched: 5. Written as DNA, the CDR3 is TGTGCCAGCAGCCCGGGACTAGCGGGGGTTACCTACAATGAGCAGTTCTTC. Its translation is CASSPGLAGVTYNEQFF.

V usage is TRBV12-3 or TRBV12-4 and J usage is TRBJ1-6, with D possibly being TRBD1 (5 bases). CDR3 size: 12 residues. V was pared by 5 bases and J by 7 bases, with 6 bases between. The chain's CDR3 is CASSRQNSPLHF. The CDR3 DNA sequence: TGTGCCAGCAGTCGACAGAATTCACCCCTCCACTTT.

V and J are TRBV2 and TRBJ1-4; no reliable D call. The CDR3 sequence is 16 residues long. V was trimmed by 3 bases and J by 0 bases, leaving 11 bases between them. The germline CDR1 and CDR2 sequences are SNHLY and FYNNEI. CDR3 sequence (DNA): TGTGCCAGCAGTGAGGGCAGTCCTGCAACTAATGAAAAACTGTTTTTT. This sequence encodes CASSEGSPATNEKLFF.

The V call is TRBV29-1, the J call TRBJ1-1, with 9 bases that match TRBD1. Germline V gene data show CDR1 as SQVTM and CDR2 as ANQGSEA. With 6 bases clipped from V and 6 bases from J, the junction kept 11 bases outside the gene matches. The CDR3 spans 14 residues. The CDR3 nucleotides are TGCAGCGTCCGCGGGACAGGGCTGGGCCCTGAAGCTTTCTTT. This encodes CSVRGTGLGPEAFF.